These T cell receptor beta chains were read from a single sample in a study of blood T cell repertoires in COVID-19. Repertoires were generated with immunoSEQ multiplex PCR, while TCRdb's copy carries only in-frame clones and drops some. This repertoire shows some 95,000 clones, over 60% found once; its top ten account for over 6.5%. Sequencing was carried out using peripheral blood. The receptors originated from an older man with acute or convalescent COVID-19. Both conserved end residues are part of each CDR3. The order of the fields is V gene, clone size, D gene, J gene, CDR3 DNA, CDR3 protein. D genes are given only for firm matches. Rows give clone size only sometimes, using once, few, many, or a class for an expanded clone.

V gene: TRBV28; clone size: many; D gene: .; J gene: TRBJ1-6; CDR3 DNA: TGTGCCAGCAGTTTAATAAATTCACCCCTCCACTTT; CDR3 protein: CASSLINSPLHF
V gene: TRBV14; clone size: .; D gene: TRBD2; J gene: TRBJ2-1; CDR3 DNA: TGTGCCAGCAGCCAAGATGGGGGGGAAGCCTACAATGAGCAGTTCTTC; CDR3 protein: CASSQDGGEAYNEQFF
V gene: TRBV14; clone size: .; D gene: .; J gene: TRBJ1-2; CDR3 DNA: TGTGCCAGCAGCCAAAGTAGGGGCTCTGGCTACACCTTC; CDR3 protein: CASSQSRGSGYTF
V gene: TRBV24-1; clone size: .; D gene: TRBD1; J gene: TRBJ2-3; CDR3 DNA: TGTGCCACCAGTGACCCCCTCAGGGGGGATACGCAGTATTTT; CDR3 protein: CATSDPLRGDTQYF
V gene: TRBV11-2; clone size: .; D gene: TRBD2; J gene: TRBJ2-7; CDR3 DNA: TGTGCCAGCAGCAAAGTTGGGACTAGCGGGAGCCACTACGAGCAGTACTTC; CDR3 protein: CASSKVGTSGSHYEQYF
V gene: TRBV24-1; clone size: .; D gene: .; J gene: TRBJ1-2; CDR3 DNA: TGTGCCACCCGAGGGAACTATGGCTACACCTTC; CDR3 protein: CATRGNYGYTF
V gene: TRBV6-5; clone size: once; D gene: TRBD2; J gene: TRBJ2-1; CDR3 DNA: TGTGCCAGCAGCCATGGGAGGGTCAATGAGCAGTTCTTC; CDR3 protein: CASSHGRVNEQFF
V gene: TRBV5-4; clone size: .; D gene: TRBD2; J gene: TRBJ2-3; CDR3 DNA: TGTGCCAGCAGCCTAGCGGGAGGATTTTCAGATACGCAGTATTTT; CDR3 protein: CASSLAGGFSDTQYF
V gene: TRBV5-1; clone size: .; D gene: .; J gene: TRBJ1-3; CDR3 DNA: TGCGCCAGCAGCGCGGACGGAGGGTTATCTGGAAACACCATATATTTT; CDR3 protein: CASSADGGLSGNTIYF
V gene: TRBV5-4; clone size: once; D gene: .; J gene: TRBJ1-1; CDR3 DNA: TGTGCCAGCAGCTTGGGGGCAGAGTATAACACTGAAGCTTTCTTT; CDR3 protein: CASSLGAEYNTEAFF
V gene: TRBV5-1; clone size: .; D gene: TRBD1; J gene: TRBJ1-6; CDR3 DNA: TGCGCCAGCAGCTTGGACGGTGGTTTCGGGACAGGGGGCCCACCCCTCCACTTT; CDR3 protein: CASSLDGGFGTGGPPLHF
V gene: TRBV2; clone size: .; D gene: .; J gene: TRBJ1-5; CDR3 DNA: TGTGCCAGCAGAGGAACTACCAGAGGCAACGAGCCCCAGCATTTT; CDR3 protein: CASRGTTRGNEPQHF
V gene: TRBV7-3; clone size: .; D gene: TRBD1; J gene: TRBJ2-2; CDR3 DNA: TGTGCCAGCAGCCCGACAGGGGGCACCGGGGAGCTGTTTTTT; CDR3 protein: CASSPTGGTGELFF
V gene: TRBV9; clone size: .; D gene: TRBD1; J gene: TRBJ2-7; CDR3 DNA: TGTGCCAGCAGCGGGGGACAGGGGTACGAGCAGTACTTC; CDR3 protein: CASSGGQGYEQYF
V gene: TRBV6-5; clone size: few; D gene: TRBD2; J gene: TRBJ2-1; CDR3 DNA: TGTGCCAGCAGTTCACTAGCGGGAGCCTTCAATGAGCAGTTCTTC; CDR3 protein: CASSSLAGAFNEQFF
V gene: TRBV7-3; clone size: .; D gene: .; J gene: TRBJ2-5; CDR3 DNA: TGTGCCAGCAGCCTAGACAGCCTAGAGACCCAGTACTTC; CDR3 protein: CASSLDSLETQYF
V gene: TRBV6-1; clone size: .; D gene: .; J gene: TRBJ1-3; CDR3 DNA: TGTGCCAGCAGTGAGGAGGTGGGATTGGGTGGAAACACCATATATTTT; CDR3 protein: CASSEEVGLGGNTIYF
V gene: TRBV5-1; clone size: .; D gene: .; J gene: TRBJ2-6; CDR3 DNA: TGCGCCAGCAGCTTTCAAGGGGCCAACGTCCTGACTTTC; CDR3 protein: CASSFQGANVLTF
V gene: TRBV25-1; clone size: once; D gene: TRBD1; J gene: TRBJ2-1; CDR3 DNA: TGTGCCAGCAGTGCGGGCGGGACAGGCTACAATGAGCAGTTCTTC; CDR3 protein: CASSAGGTGYNEQFF
V gene: TRBV5-1; clone size: once; D gene: .; J gene: TRBJ1-1; CDR3 DNA: TGCGCCAGCAGCTTGGCCGGTGGGAACACTGAAGCTTTCTTT; CDR3 protein: CASSLAGGNTEAFF
V gene: TRBV7-9; clone size: .; D gene: TRBD1; J gene: TRBJ1-2; CDR3 DNA: TGTGCCAGCAGCCCGGAAGGGGGTAGACAGGGGACAGGCTATGGCTACACCTTC; CDR3 protein: CASSPEGGRQGTGYGYTF
V gene: TRBV5-1; clone size: .; D gene: TRBD1; J gene: TRBJ1-3; CDR3 DNA: TGCGCCAGCAGCTCCGACAGGGCTGGAAACACCATATATTTT; CDR3 protein: CASSSDRAGNTIYF
V gene: TRBV7-3; clone size: .; D gene: TRBD1; J gene: TRBJ1-3; CDR3 DNA: TGTGCCAGCAGCTCCCATAGACAGGGGGTACTTAGGAACACCATATATTTT; CDR3 protein: CASSSHRQGVLRNTIYF
V gene: TRBV3-1/TRBV3-2; clone size: .; D gene: TRBD2; J gene: TRBJ2-1; CDR3 DNA: TGTGCCAGCAGCCTAGGCGGACTAGCGGGAGTGGCGAATGAGCAGTTCTTC; CDR3 protein: CASSLGGLAGVANEQFF
V gene: TRBV6-1; clone size: .; D gene: .; J gene: TRBJ1-3; CDR3 DNA: TGTGCCAGCAGTGATGGCAACTCTGGAAACACCATATATTTT; CDR3 protein: CASSDGNSGNTIYF
V gene: TRBV28; clone size: .; D gene: TRBD1; J gene: TRBJ2-7; CDR3 DNA: TGTGCCACCAGAGGGACAGGGAGCTACGAGCAGTACTTC; CDR3 protein: CATRGTGSYEQYF
V gene: TRBV5-6; clone size: .; D gene: .; J gene: TRBJ1-5; CDR3 DNA: TGTGCCAGCAGCTTGGGCGAAAGCAATCAGCCCCAGCATTTT; CDR3 protein: CASSLGESNQPQHF
V gene: TRBV27; clone size: .; D gene: TRBD1; J gene: TRBJ1-3; CDR3 DNA: TGTGCCAGCAGTTCAAGGACAGGGTTAAGAAGAAACACCATATATTTT; CDR3 protein: CASSSRTGLRRNTIYF